These 22 T cell receptor beta chains were sequenced from one sample in a study of blood T cell repertoires in COVID-19. Profiling relied on immunoSEQ multiplex PCR, and the TCRdb table lists in-frame clones only, not all of them. The profile shows about 270,000 clones, about 80% of them singletons. The sample consisted of peripheral blood. Every receptor here comes from a woman aged 45 to 65 who had recovered from COVID-19.

J is TRBJ2-1 and V is TRBV7-8, with a weak D call TRBD2 (5 bases). Trimming pared 5 bases from V and 9 bases from J, leaving 11 bases between. Germline-derived CDR1 and CDR2 are SGHVS and FQNEAQ. The length of the CDR3 is 12 residues. The DNA for the CDR3 is TGTGCCAGCAGCCCGCAAGGGAGTGAGCAGTTCTTC. It translates to CASSPQGSEQFF.

In the case of this clone: One end of the junction is discordant with germline, which a read error may explain. This chain uses TRBV7-2 with TRBJ2-3; TRBD1 is a possible D gene (6 bases). The CDR3 loop spans 15 amino acids. Germline values: CDR1 SGHTA, CDR2 FQGNSA. CDR3 in amino acids: CASSLGHRVIDTQYF. CDR3 DNA sequence: TGTGCCAGCAGTTTAGGGCACAGGGTCATAGATACGCAGTATTTT.

The chain couples TRBV18 to TRBJ1-5; D ambiguous. V lost 3 bases and J 4 bases, leaving 4 bases between the germline ends. From germline, CDR1 is KGHSH and CDR2 LQKENI. The CDR3 consists of 12 residues. CDR3 DNA sequence: TGTGCCAGCTCACCGGAGAATCAGCCCCAGCATTTT. The encoded protein is CASSPENQPQHF. Full variable domain (missing parts from reference TRBV18 and TRBJ1-5): NAGVMQNPRHLVRRRGQEARLRCSPMKGHSHVYWYRQLPEEGLKFMVYLQKENIIDESGMPKERFSAEFPKEGPSILRIQQVVRGDSAAYFCASSPENQPQHFGDGTRLSIL.

This chain connects TRBV19 to TRBJ2-7, with a tentative D call TRBD1 (6 bases). V was pared by 6 bases and J by 0 bases, with 9 bases between. The germline V gene encodes CDR1 LNHDA and CDR2 SQIVND (reference sequence). This CDR3 has 13 amino acids. CDR3 nucleotide sequence: TGTGCCAGTAGGACAGGACCCTCCTACGAGCAGTACTTC. Protein: CASRTGPSYEQYF.

The chain is built from TRBV14 and TRBJ2-3; TRBD2 aligns across 8 bases. This CDR3 is built from 18 residues. V lost 0 bases and J lost 2; bases outside the gene matches: 10. Germline CDR1 SGHDN, CDR2 FVKESK. The CDR3 nucleotides are TGTGCCAGCAGCCAAGAAGGCATTCTAGCGGGCTACACAGATACGCAGTATTTT. This translates into CASSQEGILAGYTDTQYF. Full variable domain (outside the CDR3, taken from reference TRBV14 and TRBJ2-3): EAGVTQFPSHSVIEKGQTVTLRCDPISGHDNLYWYRRVMGKEIKFLLHFVKESKQDESGMPNNRFLAERTGGTYSTLKVQPAELEDSGVYFCASSQEGILAGYTDTQYFGPGTRLTVL.

The chain carries TRBV10-3 and TRBJ1-2, with D perhaps TRBD1 (5 bases). Trimming cost V 0 bases and J 3 bases, with 14 bases left between them. This CDR3 spans 16 amino acids. Per germline, CDR1 ENHRY and CDR2 SYGVKD. CDR3 sequence (DNA): TGTGCCATCAGTGAGTCGACCAGGGCCCGCGACTATGGCTACACCTTC. Translation: CAISESTRARDYGYTF.

Points on this clone: One junction end disagrees with the germline gene, perhaps due to a read error. Other nucleotide sequences in the sample specify the same CDR3. The chain links TRBV5-1 to TRBJ2-7, with D possibly being TRBD1 (6 bases). Germline loops: CDR1 SGHRS, CDR2 YFSETQ. CDR3 length: 16 amino acids. In DNA, the CDR3 is TGCGCTAGCAGCTTTGCCGACAGGTCCTTCTCCTACGAGCAGTACTTC. Translated: CASSFADRSFSYEQYF.

This clone was counted once. The genes are TRBV5-1 and TRBJ1-4, with 7 bases identical to TRBD1. The CDR3 sequence is 17 residues long. CDR1 and CDR2 from the germline V gene are SGHRS and YFSETQ. The junction had 10 bases not matched to a gene; V was cut back by 3 bases and J by 2 bases. CDR3: CASSSEVPGQTNEKLFF. Written as DNA, the CDR3 is TGCGCCAGCAGCTCCGAGGTTCCGGGACAGACTAATGAAAAACTGTTTTTT. The full variable domain, completed using reference TRBV5-1 and TRBJ1-4, is KAGVTQTPRYLIKTRGQQVTLSCSPISGHRSVSWYQQTPGQGLQFLFEYFSETQRNKGNFPGRFSGRQFSNSRSEMNVSTLELGDSALYLCASSSEVPGQTNEKLFFGSGTQLSVL.

V and J are TRBV7-3 and TRBJ1-2; 10 nucleotides line up with TRBD1. Trimming removed 2 bases from V and 7 bases from J; junction bases left unmatched: 7. Germline CDR1 SGHTA, CDR2 FQGTGA. The CDR3 extends over 15 amino acids. The CDR3 sequence is CASSLEPGTGVGYTF. CDR3 nucleotide sequence: TGTGCCAGCAGCTTAGAACCCGGGACAGGGGTTGGCTACACCTTC.

This chain connects TRBV5-5 to TRBJ2-3; unclear D gene. The V gene's germline CDR1 is SGHKS and CDR2 YYEKEE (reference sequence). CDR3 size: 14 residues. V lost 1 base and J 2 bases, leaving 8 bases between the germline ends. The CDR3: CASSLIVVTDTQYF. CDR3 sequence (DNA): TGTGCCAGCAGCTTGATCGTCGTCACAGATACGCAGTATTTT.

This clone was seen more than once but under ten times. The CDR3 bases are TGTGCCAGCAGTTTATTGCAACTCGGTAACACTGAAGCTTTCTTT. This gives the protein CASSLLQLGNTEAFF. The rearrangement links TRBV28 to TRBJ1-1; D unclear. The CDR3 covers 15 residues. The V and J ends lost 1 base and 2 bases respectively, with 11 bases between them. Germline V CDR1 and CDR2: MDHEN, SYDVKM.

The genes are TRBV27 and TRBJ1-6, with D maybe TRBD1 (6 bases). CDR3 length: 13 amino acids. In germline, CDR1 is MNHEY, CDR2 SMNVEV (reference sequence). V gave up 4 bases and J gave up 7 bases, with 8 bases separating them. The CDR3 sequence is CASSSRGNSPLHF. The CDR3 coding sequence is TGTGCCAGCAGTTCCAGGGGAAATTCACCCCTCCACTTT.

The chain combines TRBV12-3 or TRBV12-4 with TRBJ1-2; 9 bases align to TRBD1. The ends lost 9 bases at V and 4 bases at J; junction bases unmatched: 6. The CDR3 contains 13 residues. This CDR3 is CASGTGKGYGYTF. CDR3 nucleotides: TGTGCCAGTGGGACAGGGAAGGGCTATGGCTACACCTTC.

This rearrangement joins TRBV2 to TRBJ1-2, with 7 positions matching TRBD1. In germline, CDR1 is SNHLY, CDR2 FYNNEI. There are 14 residues in the CDR3. The V and J ends lost 6 bases and 2 bases, in that order; junction bases with no gene match: 6. CDR3 DNA: TGTGCCAGCAGCCGGGACAGAACAAACTATGGCTACACCTTC. Translated: CASSRDRTNYGYTF. Full variable domain (missing parts from reference TRBV2 and TRBJ1-2): EPEVTQTPSHQVTQMGQEVILRCVPISNHLYFYWYRQILGQKVEFLVSFYNNEISEKSEIFDDQFSVERPDGSNFTLKIRSTKLEDSAMYFCASSRDRTNYGYTFGSGTRLTVV.

The chain employs TRBV6-2 or TRBV6-3 and TRBJ2-1; 9 bases agree with TRBD2. V lost 0 bases, J lost 3 bases, and 6 bases stayed unmatched. The CDR3 has 17 amino acids. The germline CDR1 and CDR2 sequences are MNHEY and SVGEGT. This CDR3 is CASSYSPLAGIYNEQFF. The CDR3 DNA follows: TGTGCCAGCAGTTACTCGCCGCTAGCGGGGATCTACAATGAGCAGTTCTTC.

The gene calls are TRBV30 and TRBJ1-2; D possibly corresponds to TRBD1 (5 bases). The CDR3 is 12 residues long. Germline CDR1 and CDR2: GTSNPN and SVGIG (reference sequence). Trimming stripped 6 bases from V and 4 bases from J, with 12 bases between. This CDR3 reads CACSTEPYGYTF. CDR3 nucleotide sequence: TGTGCCTGTTCGACAGAACCCTATGGCTACACCTTC.

The chain couples TRBV25-1 to TRBJ1-6; TRBD1 aligns across 8 bases. The CDR3 covers 13 residues. Trimming removed 6 bases from V and 7 bases from J; junction bases left unmatched: 2. Germline-derived CDR1 and CDR2 are MGHDK and SYGVNS. The CDR3 nucleotides read TGTGCCAGCAGATCAGGGGGCAATTCACCCCTCCACTTT. Amino acids: CASRSGGNSPLHF.

The rearrangement uses TRBV5-1 and TRBJ2-2, with 10 bases matching TRBD1. Germline CDR1 is SGHRS and CDR2 is YFSETQ. The CDR3 extends over 16 amino acids. Trimming took 4 bases from V and 6 from J; bases not matched to a gene: 9. CDR3 region: CASSGTGTGVAGELFF. For the CDR3, the DNA is TGCGCCAGCAGCGGAACCGGGACAGGGGTTGCCGGGGAGCTGTTTTTT.

This clone was seen only once. The V call is TRBV4-3, the J call TRBJ1-2, with D possibly matching TRBD1 (5 bases). Trimming stripped 2 bases from V and 0 bases from J, with 10 bases between. Germline V gene data show CDR1 as LGHNA and CDR2 as YSLEER. This CDR3 comprises 15 residues. The DNA for the CDR3 is TGCGCCAGCAGCCAATGGGGGGTATCTAACTATGGCTACACCTTC. Translated: CASSQWGVSNYGYTF.

This chain links TRBV27 with TRBJ1-2; 7 positions match TRBD1. Unmatched junction bases numbered 21, after V lost 4 bases and J lost 4 bases. The CDR3 contains 19 residues. CDR1 is MNHEY, CDR2 SMNVEV, per germline (reference sequence). DNA for the CDR3: TGTGCCAGCAGTTACCGACAGGGAGCCTGGTCCGGTCGATCCTATGGCTACACCTTC. Its translation: CASSYRQGAWSGRSYGYTF.

This chain joins TRBV12-2 and TRBJ2-1; the table gives TRBD1 as D, unverified against the DNA. TRBV12-2 is termed a pseudogene. This CDR3 region has 16 residues. The CDR3 DNA is TGTGCAAGTCGCTTCAGGGGGTGGGGCCGGCGGGGTGAGCAGTTCTTC. It codes for CASRFRGWGRRGEQFF.

The chain has TRBV7-3 and TRBJ2-6; 9 positions match TRBD1. The CDR3 runs to 19 residues. V lost 2 bases to trimming and J lost 4 bases; unmatched junction nucleotides: 12. Germline V gives CDR1 SGHTA, CDR2 FQGTGA. This CDR3 is CASSLRSAQGASGANVLTF. DNA of the CDR3: TGTGCCAGCAGCTTACGTTCAGCACAGGGGGCGTCAGGGGCCAACGTCCTGACTTTC.